These 2 T cell receptor beta chains share one sample of origin, sequenced in a study of blood T cell repertoires in COVID-19. Measured with immunoSEQ multiplex PCR; TCRdb has only the in-frame clones, and not every one. The sample contains 90,000 to 130,000 clones, approximately 78% of which appear only once. Material: peripheral blood. Source of these receptors: a man between 65 and 79 years old with acute or convalescent COVID-19.

This chain links TRBV3-1 (or the pseudogene TRBV3-2) with TRBJ2-6, with 8 bases matching TRBD2. Trimming removed 5 bases from V and 2 bases from J; junction bases left unmatched: 2. The CDR3 spans 15 residues. Germline V gives CDR1 LGHDT, CDR2 YNNKEL (reference sequence). CDR3 loop: CASSAGGAGANVLTF. The CDR3 DNA reads TGTGCCAGCAGCGCGGGGGGCGCTGGGGCCAACGTCCTGACTTTC.

This clone was seen a few times. V is TRBV28 and J is TRBJ2-3; a possible D gene is TRBD1 (6 bases). Looked up from germline, CDR1 is MDHEN and CDR2 is SYDVKM. The CDR3 totals 16 residues. Trimming stripped 5 bases from V and 0 bases from J, with 15 bases between. As DNA, the CDR3 is TGTGCCAGCAGTCCCATCGGGACAACTAGCACAGATACGCAGTATTTT. Its protein product is CASSPIGTTSTDTQYF.